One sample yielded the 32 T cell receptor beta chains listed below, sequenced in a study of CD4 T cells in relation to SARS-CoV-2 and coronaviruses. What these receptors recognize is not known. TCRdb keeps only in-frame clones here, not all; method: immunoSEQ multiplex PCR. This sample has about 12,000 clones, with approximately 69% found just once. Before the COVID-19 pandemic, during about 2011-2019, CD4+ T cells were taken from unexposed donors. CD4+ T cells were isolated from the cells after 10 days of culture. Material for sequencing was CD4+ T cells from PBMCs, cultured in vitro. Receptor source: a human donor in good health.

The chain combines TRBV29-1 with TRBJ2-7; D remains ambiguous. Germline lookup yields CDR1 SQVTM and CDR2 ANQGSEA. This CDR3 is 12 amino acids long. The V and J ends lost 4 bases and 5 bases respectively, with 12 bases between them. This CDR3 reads CSVVKIGDEQYF. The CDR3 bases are TGCAGCGTTGTGAAGATCGGCGACGAGCAGTACTTC.

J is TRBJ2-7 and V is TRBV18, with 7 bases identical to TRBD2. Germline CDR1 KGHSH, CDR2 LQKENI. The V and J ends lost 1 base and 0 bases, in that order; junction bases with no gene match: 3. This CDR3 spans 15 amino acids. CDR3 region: CASSPLGEGSYEQYF. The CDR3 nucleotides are TGTGCCAGCTCACCACTAGGGGAGGGCTCCTACGAGCAGTACTTC.

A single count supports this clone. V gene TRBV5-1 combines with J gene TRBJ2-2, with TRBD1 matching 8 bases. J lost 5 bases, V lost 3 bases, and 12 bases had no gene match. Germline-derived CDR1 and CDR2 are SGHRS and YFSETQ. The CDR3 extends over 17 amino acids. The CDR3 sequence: CASSSDRGLISTGELFF. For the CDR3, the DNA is TGCGCCAGCAGCTCTGACAGGGGTCTAATTTCGACCGGGGAGCTGTTTTTT.

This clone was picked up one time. As DNA, the CDR3 is TGTGCCAGCAGTCGCTCCTCAGAGAACTTCTATGGCTACACCTTC. It specifies CASSRSSENFYGYTF. V is TRBV6-5 and J is TRBJ1-2; D gene unclear. Germline CDR1 reads MNHEY; CDR2 reads SVGAGI. CDR3 length: 15 residues. Trimming removed 5 bases at V and 4 bases at J, with 17 bases between.

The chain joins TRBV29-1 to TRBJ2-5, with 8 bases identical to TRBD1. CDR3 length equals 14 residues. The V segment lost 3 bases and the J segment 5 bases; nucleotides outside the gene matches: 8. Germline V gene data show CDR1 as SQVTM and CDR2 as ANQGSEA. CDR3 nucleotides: TGCAGCGTTGACCCCCCAGGGGGCAGGGAGACCCAGTACTTC. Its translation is CSVDPPGGRETQYF.

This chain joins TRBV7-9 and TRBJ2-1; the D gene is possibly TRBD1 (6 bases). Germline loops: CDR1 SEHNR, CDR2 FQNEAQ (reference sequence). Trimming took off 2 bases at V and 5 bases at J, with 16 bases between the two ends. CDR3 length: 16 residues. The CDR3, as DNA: TGTGCCAGCAGCTTACCCCGCAGGGGTAAGGACAATGAGCAGTTCTTC. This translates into CASSLPRRGKDNEQFF.

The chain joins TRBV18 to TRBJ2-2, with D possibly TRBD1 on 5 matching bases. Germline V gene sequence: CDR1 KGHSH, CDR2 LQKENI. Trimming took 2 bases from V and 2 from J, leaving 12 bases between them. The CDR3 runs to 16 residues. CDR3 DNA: TGTGCCAGCTCACCAATGGCACAGGAAAACACCGGGGAGCTGTTTTTT. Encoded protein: CASSPMAQENTGELFF.

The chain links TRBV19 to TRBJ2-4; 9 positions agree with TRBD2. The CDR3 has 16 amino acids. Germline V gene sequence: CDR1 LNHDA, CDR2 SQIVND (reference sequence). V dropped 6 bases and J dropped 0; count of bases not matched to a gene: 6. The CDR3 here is CASRRSSGIAKNIQYF. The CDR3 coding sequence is TGTGCCAGTAGGAGATCTAGCGGGATAGCCAAAAACATTCAGTACTTC. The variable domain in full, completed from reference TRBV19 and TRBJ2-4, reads DGGITQSPKYLFRKEGQNVTLSCEQNLNHDAMYWYRQDPGQGLRLIYYSQIVNDFQKGDIAEGYSVSREKKESFPLTVTSAQKNPTAFYLCASRRSSGIAKNIQYFGAGTRLSVL.

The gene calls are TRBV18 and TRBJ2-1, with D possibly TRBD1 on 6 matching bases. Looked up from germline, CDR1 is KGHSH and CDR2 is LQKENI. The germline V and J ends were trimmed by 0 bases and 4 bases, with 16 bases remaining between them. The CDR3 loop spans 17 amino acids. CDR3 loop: CASSPPSQDSHYNEQFF. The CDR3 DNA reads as TGTGCCAGCTCACCACCGTCTCAGGACAGTCATTACAATGAGCAGTTCTTC. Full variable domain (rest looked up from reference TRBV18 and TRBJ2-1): NAGVMQNPRHLVRRRGQEARLRCSPMKGHSHVYWYRQLPEEGLKFMVYLQKENIIDESGMPKERFSAEFPKEGPSILRIQQVVRGDSAAYFCASSPPSQDSHYNEQFFGPGTRLTVL.

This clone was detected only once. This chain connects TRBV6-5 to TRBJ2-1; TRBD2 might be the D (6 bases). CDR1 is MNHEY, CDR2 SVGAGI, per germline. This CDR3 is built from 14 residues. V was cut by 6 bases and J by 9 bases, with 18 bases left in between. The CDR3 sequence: CASSVASERSEQFF. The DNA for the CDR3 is TGTGCCAGCAGCGTTGCTAGCGAAAGAAGTGAGCAGTTCTTC.

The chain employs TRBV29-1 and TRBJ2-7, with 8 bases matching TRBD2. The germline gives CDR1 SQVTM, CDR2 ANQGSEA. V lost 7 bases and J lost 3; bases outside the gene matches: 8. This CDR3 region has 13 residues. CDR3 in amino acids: CSALERESYEQYF. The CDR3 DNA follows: TGCAGCGCCCTCGAGCGGGAGAGCTACGAGCAGTACTTC.

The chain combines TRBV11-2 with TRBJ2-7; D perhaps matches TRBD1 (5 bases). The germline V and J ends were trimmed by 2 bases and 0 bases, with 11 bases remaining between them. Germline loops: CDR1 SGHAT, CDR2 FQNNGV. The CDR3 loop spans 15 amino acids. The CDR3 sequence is CASSLQGGSSYEQYF. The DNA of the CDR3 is TGTGCCAGCAGCTTACAGGGCGGAAGCTCCTACGAGCAGTACTTC. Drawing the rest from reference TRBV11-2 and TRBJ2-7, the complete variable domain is EAGVAQSPRYKIIEKRQSVAFWCNPISGHATLYWYQQILGQGPKLLIQFQNNGVVDDSQLPKDRFSAERLKGVDSTLKIQPAKLEDSAVYLCASSLQGGSSYEQYFGPGTRLTVT.

In DNA, the CDR3 is TGTGCCAGCAGCCAAGCGGTGGGGAATGAGCAGTTCTTC. This sequence encodes CASSQAVGNEQFF. The chain combines TRBV3-1 (or the pseudogene TRBV3-2) with TRBJ2-1; D is undetermined. Germline CDR1 and CDR2: LGHDT and YNNKEL (reference sequence). V was trimmed by 1 base and J by 7 bases, leaving 8 bases between them. The CDR3 runs 13 residues.

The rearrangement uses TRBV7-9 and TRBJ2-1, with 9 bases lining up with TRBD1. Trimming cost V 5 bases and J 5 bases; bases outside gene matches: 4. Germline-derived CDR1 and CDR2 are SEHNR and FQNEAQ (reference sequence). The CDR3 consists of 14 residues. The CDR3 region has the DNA TGTGCCAGCAGCGACCGGGACAGGGACAATGAGCAGTTCTTC. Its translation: CASSDRDRDNEQFF.

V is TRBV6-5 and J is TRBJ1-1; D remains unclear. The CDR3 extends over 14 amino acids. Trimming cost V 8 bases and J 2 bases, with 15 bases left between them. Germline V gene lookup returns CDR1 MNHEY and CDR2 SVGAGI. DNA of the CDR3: TGTGCCAGCTCTTTCCCGGGTCTCAACACTGAAGCTTTCTTT. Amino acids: CASSFPGLNTEAFF.

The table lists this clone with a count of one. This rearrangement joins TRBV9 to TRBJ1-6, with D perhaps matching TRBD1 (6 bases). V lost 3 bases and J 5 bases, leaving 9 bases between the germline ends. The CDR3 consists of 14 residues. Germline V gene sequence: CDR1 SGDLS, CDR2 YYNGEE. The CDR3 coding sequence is TGTGCCAGCAGCGACAGGGAGGATAATTCACCCCTCCACTTT. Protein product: CASSDREDNSPLHF.

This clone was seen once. The CDR3 sequence is CASSLGPTSEQYF. CDR3 DNA sequence: TGTGCCAGCAGCCTGGGACCGACCTCCGAGCAGTACTTC. The genes are TRBV7-8 and TRBJ2-7, with D tentatively TRBD1 or TRBD2 (5 bases each). The CDR3 is made up of 13 amino acids. Trimming cost V 5 bases and J 6 bases, with 14 bases left between them. Per germline, CDR1 SGHVS and CDR2 FQNEAQ.

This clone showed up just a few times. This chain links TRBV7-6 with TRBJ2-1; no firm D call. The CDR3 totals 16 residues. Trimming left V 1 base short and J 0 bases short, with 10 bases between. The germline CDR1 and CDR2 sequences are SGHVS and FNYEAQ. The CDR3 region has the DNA TGTGCCAGCAGCTTAGAGAGACCAAGCTCCTACAATGAGCAGTTCTTC. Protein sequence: CASSLERPSSYNEQFF.

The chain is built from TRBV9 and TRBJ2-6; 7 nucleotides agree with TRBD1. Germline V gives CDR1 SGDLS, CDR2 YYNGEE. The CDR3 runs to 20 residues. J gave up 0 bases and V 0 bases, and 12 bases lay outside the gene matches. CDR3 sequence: CASSVADLQGSSSGANVLTF. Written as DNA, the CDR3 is TGTGCCAGCAGCGTAGCCGACTTACAGGGGTCGAGCTCTGGGGCCAACGTCCTGACTTTC.

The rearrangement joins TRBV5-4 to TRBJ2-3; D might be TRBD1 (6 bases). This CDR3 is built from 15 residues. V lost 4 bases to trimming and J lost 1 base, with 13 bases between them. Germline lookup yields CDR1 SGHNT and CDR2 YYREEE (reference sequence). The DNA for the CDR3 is TGTGCCAGCAGCCGAGACAGGTCGCGCACAGATACGCAGTATTTT. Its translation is CASSRDRSRTDTQYF.

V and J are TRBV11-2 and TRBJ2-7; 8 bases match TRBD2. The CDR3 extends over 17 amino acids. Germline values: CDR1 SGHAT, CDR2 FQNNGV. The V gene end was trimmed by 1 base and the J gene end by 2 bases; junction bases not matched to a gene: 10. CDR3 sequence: CASSLGVGTRFPYEQYF. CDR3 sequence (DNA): TGTGCCAGCAGCTTAGGTGTTGGGACTAGGTTCCCCTACGAGCAGTACTTC.

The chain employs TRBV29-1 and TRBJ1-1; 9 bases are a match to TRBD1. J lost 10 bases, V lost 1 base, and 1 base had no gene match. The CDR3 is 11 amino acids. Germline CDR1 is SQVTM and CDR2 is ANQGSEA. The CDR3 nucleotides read TGCAGCGTTGAAGGGACAGGGGTAGCTTTCTTT. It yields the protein CSVEGTGVAFF.

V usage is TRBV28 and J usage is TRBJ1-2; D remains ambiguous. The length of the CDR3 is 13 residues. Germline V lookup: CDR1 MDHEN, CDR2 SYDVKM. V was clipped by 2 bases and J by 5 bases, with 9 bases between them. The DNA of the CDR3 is TGTGCCAGCAGTTTAGGGGAGGAGTATGGCTACACCTTC. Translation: CASSLGEEYGYTF.

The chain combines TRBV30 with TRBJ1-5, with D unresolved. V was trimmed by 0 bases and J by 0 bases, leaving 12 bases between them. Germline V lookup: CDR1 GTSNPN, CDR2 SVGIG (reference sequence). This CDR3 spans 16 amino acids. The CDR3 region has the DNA TGTGCCTGGAGTGTAGGTATGAGTTATAGCAATCAGCCCCAGCATTTT. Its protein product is CAWSVGMSYSNQPQHF. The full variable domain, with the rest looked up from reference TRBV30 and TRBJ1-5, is SQTIHQWPATLVQPVGSPLSLECTVEGTSNPNLYWYRQAAGRGLQLLFYSVGIGQISSEVPQNLSASRPQDRQFILSSKKLLLSDSGFYLCAWSVGMSYSNQPQHFGDGTRLSIL.

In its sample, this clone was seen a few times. CDR3 sequence: CASGPQGVHQPQHF. The CDR3 DNA sequence: TGTGCTAGTGGTCCGCAGGGAGTCCATCAGCCCCAGCATTTT. The gene calls are TRBV12-5 and TRBJ1-5, with D possibly being TRBD1 (5 bases). Germline CDR1 LGHNT, CDR2 FRNRAP. The CDR3 covers 14 residues. The V and J ends lost 5 bases and 5 bases respectively, with 13 bases between them.

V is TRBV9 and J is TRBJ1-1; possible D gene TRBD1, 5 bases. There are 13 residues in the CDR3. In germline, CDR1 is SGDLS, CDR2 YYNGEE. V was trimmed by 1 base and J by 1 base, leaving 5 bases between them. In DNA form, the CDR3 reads TGTGCCAGCAGCGTAACAGGGAACACTGAAGCTTTCTTT. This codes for CASSVTGNTEAFF.

CDR3 bases: TGTGCCAGCAGGTCTAACAGGGGAGTGGTTGCGAACACTGAAGCTTTCTTT. Amino acids: CASRSNRGVVANTEAFF. J is TRBJ1-1 and V is TRBV5-4; 7 bases line up with TRBD1. V lost 5 bases and J lost 1; bases outside the gene matches: 14. Germline V gene lookup returns CDR1 SGHNT and CDR2 YYREEE (reference sequence). The CDR3 extends over 17 amino acids.

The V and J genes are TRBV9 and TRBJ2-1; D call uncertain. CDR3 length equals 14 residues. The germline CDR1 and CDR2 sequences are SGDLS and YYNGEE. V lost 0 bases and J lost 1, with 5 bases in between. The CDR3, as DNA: TGTGCCAGCAGCGTAGAAGTTTCCTACAATGAGCAGTTCTTC. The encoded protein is CASSVEVSYNEQFF.

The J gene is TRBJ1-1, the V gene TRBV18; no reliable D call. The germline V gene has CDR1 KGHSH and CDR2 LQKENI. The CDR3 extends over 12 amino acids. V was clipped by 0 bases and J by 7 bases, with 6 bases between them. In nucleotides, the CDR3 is TGTGCCAGCTCACCACCTAAAGGTGAAGCTTTCTTT. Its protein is CASSPPKGEAFF.

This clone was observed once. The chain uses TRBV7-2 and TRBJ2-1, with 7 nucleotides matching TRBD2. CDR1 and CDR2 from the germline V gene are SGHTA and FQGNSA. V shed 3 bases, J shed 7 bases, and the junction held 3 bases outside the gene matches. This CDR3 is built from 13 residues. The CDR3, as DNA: TGTGCCAGCAGCTTCGCGGGAGTAAATGAGCAGTTCTTC. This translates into CASSFAGVNEQFF.

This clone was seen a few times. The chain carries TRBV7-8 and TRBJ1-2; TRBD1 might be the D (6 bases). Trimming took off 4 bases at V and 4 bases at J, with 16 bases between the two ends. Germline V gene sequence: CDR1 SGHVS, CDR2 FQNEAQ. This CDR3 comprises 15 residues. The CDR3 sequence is CASSWDVGAAYGYTF. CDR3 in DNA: TGTGCCAGCAGCTGGGATGTGGGGGCGGCCTATGGCTACACCTTC.

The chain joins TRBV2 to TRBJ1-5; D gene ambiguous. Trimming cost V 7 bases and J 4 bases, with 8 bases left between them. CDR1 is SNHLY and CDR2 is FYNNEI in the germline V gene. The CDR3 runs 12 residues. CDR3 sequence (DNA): TGTGCCAGCAACCGAGAGAATCAGCCCCAGCATTTT. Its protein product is CASNRENQPQHF.